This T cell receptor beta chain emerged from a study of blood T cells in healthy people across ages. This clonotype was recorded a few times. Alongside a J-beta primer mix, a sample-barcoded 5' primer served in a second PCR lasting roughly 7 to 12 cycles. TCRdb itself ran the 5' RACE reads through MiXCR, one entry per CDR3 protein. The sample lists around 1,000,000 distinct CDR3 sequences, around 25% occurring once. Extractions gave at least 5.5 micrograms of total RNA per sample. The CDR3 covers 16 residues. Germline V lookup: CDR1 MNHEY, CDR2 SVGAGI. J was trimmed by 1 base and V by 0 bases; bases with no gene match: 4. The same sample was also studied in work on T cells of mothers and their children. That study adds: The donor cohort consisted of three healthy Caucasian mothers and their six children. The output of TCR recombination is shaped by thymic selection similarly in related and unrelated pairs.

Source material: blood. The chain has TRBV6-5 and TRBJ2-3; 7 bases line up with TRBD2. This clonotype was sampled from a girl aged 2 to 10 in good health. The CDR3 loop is CASSYSTSWGTDTQYF. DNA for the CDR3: TGTGCCAGCAGTTACTCGACTAGCTGGGGCACAGATACGCAGTATTTT.